This is a list of T cell receptor beta chains from one sample in a study of blood T cell repertoires in COVID-19. Data came from immunoSEQ multiplex PCR; TCRdb stores just in-frame clones and leaves some out. Of 35,000 to 45,000 clones listed, 75% to 90% are singletons. Sequenced: peripheral blood. Receptors were obtained from a human donor in a cohort sampled during active COVID-19. Each CDR3 is given with its conserved first and last residue. Where a row states a size, it is once, few, many or the class of an expanded clone; other rows omit it.

J gene,clone size,V gene,CDR3 protein
TRBJ2-6,NA,TRBV5-6,CASSRTGTGANVLTF
TRBJ1-1,few,TRBV28,CASSPQVSTEAFF
TRBJ1-1,NA,TRBV28,CASSVMNTEAFF
TRBJ1-5,once,TRBV30,CACDRGGNQPQHF
TRBJ2-7,NA,TRBV2,CASSEEHSSYEQYF
TRBJ1-1,NA,TRBV30,CAWKNQETEAFF
TRBJ1-1,NA,TRBV7-3,CASSSGVNTEAFF
TRBJ2-5,NA,TRBV19,CASSSTGGTGPKTQYF
TRBJ1-1,few,TRBV7-3,CASSPQGNLNTEAFF
TRBJ1-1,once,TRBV7-2,CASSLGVQGPTEAFF
TRBJ1-1,once,TRBV7-9,CASSLAREDTEAFF
TRBJ2-7,NA,TRBV19,CASSGSTANSYEQYF
TRBJ2-7,NA,TRBV3-1/TRBV3-2,CASSQETSGHYEQYF
TRBJ1-6,NA,TRBV5-4,CASSSRAGTAYSPLHF
TRBJ1-4,NA,TRBV6-6,CASSYYGQNEKLFF
TRBJ2-2,NA,TRBV6-2/TRBV6-3,CASSPRGGSGTGELFF
TRBJ2-7,few,TRBV14,CASSQGTGKSSEQYF
TRBJ2-3,NA,TRBV28,CASSRTGGFRTDTQYF
TRBJ1-3,NA,TRBV15,CATSKNRAGNTIYF
TRBJ2-7,NA,TRBV5-6,CASSIEAGESSYEQYF
TRBJ2-7,NA,TRBV3-1/TRBV3-2,CASSHSTYEQYF
TRBJ1-5,NA,TRBV18,CASSPGLNQPQHF
TRBJ1-6,NA,TRBV6-2/TRBV6-3,CASSFQGFTLHF
TRBJ2-1,NA,TRBV5-1,CASSQQGHEQFF
TRBJ1-2,NA,TRBV7-2,CASSSRPTDYGYTF
TRBJ1-4,NA,TRBV2,CASSTGTGEEKLFF
TRBJ1-4,once,TRBV7-7,CASSEEGRQVGEKLFF
TRBJ2-1,NA,TRBV18,CASYSGRAFNEQFF
TRBJ1-4,NA,TRBV7-9,CASSLGETGTREKLFF